These 27 T cell receptor beta chains were all obtained from the same sample, sequenced in a study of vaccination and CD4 T cells after COVID-19. Sequence data for DNA of cultured CD4+ T cells were generated by the Oncomine TCR Beta short-read assay. TCRdb re-called the PCR reads through MiXCR, storing one row per CDR3 protein. The sample consists of some 17,000 distinct CDR3 sequences, 43% of them appearing once. Treatment of the sample: approximately 11-day PBMC culture with coronavirus spike peptide pools or control peptides (ViraFEST assay). These receptors have no known antigen. The material was CD4+ T cells from blood, cultured in vitro, obtained after SARS-CoV-2 vaccination. These receptors were taken from a human donor who had recovered from COVID-19.

In this sample, this clonotype turned up a few times. This chain uses TRBV20-1 with TRBJ2-7, with 8 bases identical to TRBD1. Trimming took 3 bases from V and 3 from J; bases not matched to a gene: 16. Per the germline V gene, CDR1 is DFQATT and CDR2 is SNEGSKA (reference sequence). CDR3 length: 17 amino acids. CDR3 sequence: CSASPNQGQVPLYEQYF. The CDR3 nucleotides are TGCAGTGCTAGCCCAAACCAGGGACAGGTCCCACTCTACGAGCAGTACTTC.

On this clonotype itself: At one of its ends the junction is not consistent with the germline gene, which may arise from a read error. This sequence joins TRBV20-1 and TRBJ2-1; TRBD1 aligns across 10 bases. This CDR3 region has 13 residues. Germline V gives CDR1 DFQATT, CDR2 SNEGSKA (reference sequence). The CDR3 DNA reads TGCAGTTCTAGACAGGGGGCGGACAATGAGCAGTTCTTC. Translating gives CSSRQGADNEQFF.

V is TRBV6-1 and J is TRBJ2-1, with TRBD2 matching over 11 bases. J gave up 4 bases and V 6 bases, and 8 bases lay outside the gene matches. CDR1 and CDR2 from the germline V gene are MNHNS and SASEGT. The CDR3 spans 16 residues. CDR3: CASRKEGLAEYNEQFF. Here the CDR3 DNA reads TGTGCCAGCAGGAAAGAGGGACTAGCGGAATACAATGAGCAGTTCTTC.

The CDR3 loop is CASRGSRATEAFF. Written as DNA, the CDR3 is TGTGCCAGCAGGGGATCTCGGGCCACTGAAGCTTTCTTT. V is TRBV6-1 and J is TRBJ1-1, with D unresolved. CDR1 and CDR2 from the germline V gene are MNHNS and SASEGT. The CDR3 has 13 amino acids. Trimming took 6 bases from V and 4 from J, leaving 12 bases between them.

This clonotype has more than one count but fewer than ten. The J gene is TRBJ2-7, the V gene TRBV20-1, with 11 bases that match TRBD2. The germline CDR1 and CDR2 sequences are DFQATT and SNEGSKA (reference sequence). The CDR3 runs to 15 residues. Trimming removed 5 bases from V and 0 bases from J; junction bases left unmatched: 6. The CDR3 DNA reads as TGCAGTGCTCAGGGTACTAGCGGGGGCTCCTACGAGCAGTACTTC. It encodes CSAQGTSGGSYEQYF.

This clonotype has only a few counts. J is TRBJ2-7 and V is TRBV10-1, with 7 bases that match TRBD1. Germline V CDR1 and CDR2: WNHNN, SYGVQD (reference sequence). This CDR3 is 14 amino acids long. Losses at the gene ends were 6 bases for V and 0 bases for J; bases not matched to a gene: 5. The CDR3 sequence: CASSRDSHSYEQYF. The CDR3 DNA reads TGCGCCAGCAGCCGGGACAGTCACTCCTACGAGCAGTACTTC.

V is TRBV7-9 and J is TRBJ1-5, with 7 nucleotides matching TRBD1. CDR3 size: 15 residues. The V segment lost 5 bases and the J segment 2 bases; nucleotides outside the gene matches: 6. CDR1 SEHNR and CDR2 FQNEAQ come from the germline V gene (reference sequence). The CDR3 spells CASSRQGSGNQPQHF. The CDR3 DNA sequence: TGTGCCAGCAGCCGACAGGGTTCGGGCAATCAGCCCCAGCATTTT.

As concerns this clonotype: Sequence at one end of the junction differs from germline and may be a read error. This chain joins TRBV11-1 and TRBJ2-5; 9 nucleotides align to TRBD2. The CDR3 extends over 15 amino acids. CDR1 SGHAT and CDR2 FQDESV come from the germline V gene (reference sequence). This CDR3 is CASSLGGGEQETQHF. In nucleotides, the CDR3 is TGTGCCAGCAGCTTAGGCGGGGGGGAGCAAGAGACCCAGCACTTC.

The chain links TRBV19 to TRBJ1-5; D unresolved. Germline values: CDR1 LNHDA, CDR2 SQIVND (reference sequence). Deletions cut 2 bases from V and 1 base from J, with 15 bases between. The CDR3 is made up of 17 amino acids. CDR3 DNA: TGTGCCAGTAGTATAAGGTTCCGGCAGCGAAGCAATCAGCCCCAGCATTTT. Its translation: CASSIRFRQRSNQPQHF.

Points on this clonotype: As the CDR3 is not closed by the conserved phenylalanine or tryptophan, this likely results from a read error. The chain is built from TRBV18 and TRBJ2-5; 11 bases match TRBD1. V shed 3 bases, J shed 5 bases, and the junction held 2 bases outside the gene matches. The V gene's germline CDR1 is KGHSH and CDR2 LQKENI. There are 14 residues in the CDR3. CDR3 DNA: TGTGCCAGCTCACCTGGGGACAGGGGGGAGACCCAGTACTAC. Protein sequence: CASSPGDRGETQYY.

A few counts support this clonotype. The chain recombines TRBV7-9 with TRBJ2-1; 11 bases line up with TRBD2. The J segment lost 8 bases and the V segment lost 5 bases, leaving 8 bases of the junction unmatched. Germline CDR1 SEHNR, CDR2 FQNEAQ (reference sequence). This CDR3 region has 15 residues. The CDR3 sequence: CASSPRNSGRDEQFF. Written as DNA, the CDR3 is TGTGCCAGCAGCCCTCGAAATAGCGGGAGGGATGAGCAGTTCTTC.

The chain couples TRBV7-2 to TRBJ1-1; D gene uncertain. The germline CDR1 and CDR2 sequences are SGHTA and FQGNSA. The CDR3 extends over 17 amino acids. Trimming removed 1 base at V and 10 bases at J, with 25 bases between. The CDR3: CTSSLGPPRRRMTRAFF. The CDR3 nucleotides are TGTACCAGCAGCTTAGGCCCACCTCGCAGGCGGATGACAAGAGCTTTCTTT.

There are a few counts of this clonotype. This chain uses TRBV6-5 with TRBJ1-2; TRBD1 matches 7 bases. Germline V gene sequence: CDR1 MNHEY, CDR2 SVGAGI. The CDR3 is 14 amino acids. J gave up 4 bases and V 2 bases, and 4 bases lay outside the gene matches. The CDR3 region has the DNA TGTGCCAGCAGTTACACAGGGGTGGGCTATGGCTACACCTTC. It codes for CASSYTGVGYGYTF.

J is TRBJ1-1 and V is TRBV6-5, with TRBD1 matching over 8 bases. V was pared by 6 bases and J by 1 base, with 7 bases of the junction left unmatched. Germline CDR1 reads MNHEY; CDR2 reads SVGAGI. The CDR3 contains 15 residues. This CDR3 is CASSYAGTGNTEAFF. CDR3 DNA: TGTGCCAGCAGCTACGCCGGGACAGGGAACACTGAAGCTTTCTTT.

CDR3 protein: CASSPSGHQETQYF. The DNA for the CDR3 is TGTGCCAGCTCACCCTCGGGACACCAAGAGACCCAGTACTTC. The gene calls are TRBV18 and TRBJ2-5; D is perhaps TRBD1 or TRBD2 (5 bases each). Germline-derived CDR1 and CDR2 are KGHSH and LQKENI. The length of the CDR3 is 14 residues. V lost 3 bases, J lost 0 bases, and 8 bases lay in between.

This clonotype was seen a few times. The chain carries TRBV20-1 and TRBJ2-5; TRBD1 matches at 8 bases. The germline V gene encodes CDR1 DFQATT and CDR2 SNEGSKA (reference sequence). The ends lost 0 bases at V and 0 bases at J; junction bases unmatched: 3. The CDR3 covers 15 residues. CDR3 amino acids: CSARDGTGYQETQYF. In nucleotides, the CDR3 is TGCAGTGCTAGAGATGGGACAGGTTACCAAGAGACCCAGTACTTC.

The chain recombines TRBV19 with TRBJ1-1; D might be TRBD1 (5 bases). Germline CDR1 reads LNHDA; CDR2 reads SQIVND (reference sequence). This CDR3 spans 14 amino acids. The germline V and J ends were trimmed by 4 bases and 7 bases, with 16 bases remaining between them. CDR3 nucleotides: TGTGCCAGTAGTAACCCGGCTCGGAGGGGTGAAGCTTTCTTT. This sequence encodes CASSNPARRGEAFF.

V gene TRBV19 combines with J gene TRBJ1-5; the D gene is possibly TRBD1 (5 bases). V was trimmed by 3 bases and J by 0 bases, leaving 15 bases between them. This CDR3 has 17 residues. Germline V CDR1 and CDR2: LNHDA, SQIVND (reference sequence). The CDR3 region has the DNA TGTGCCAGTAGTATCCGGGGACCTTCTCTTAGCAATCAGCCCCAGCATTTT. Protein: CASSIRGPSLSNQPQHF.

The V and J genes are TRBV4-2 and TRBJ2-2; D call uncertain. CDR3 length equals 13 residues. Deletions cut 7 bases from V and 2 bases from J, with 8 bases between. The germline V gene has CDR1 LGHNA and CDR2 YNFKEQ. The CDR3 DNA sequence: TGTGCCAGCACGACACTAAACACCGGGGAGCTGTTTTTT. As protein: CASTTLNTGELFF.

This clonotype turned up a few times. This chain connects TRBV19 to TRBJ1-5; D is unresolved. Trimming removed 1 base at V and 5 bases at J, with 6 bases between. Germline CDR1 LNHDA, CDR2 SQIVND (reference sequence). CDR3 length: 13 amino acids. The CDR3 DNA follows: TGTGCCAGTAGTATAGGCGATCATCAGCCCCAGCATTTT. Protein product: CASSIGDHQPQHF.

This clonotype was detected only a few times. CDR3 sequence reads: CASSQDPTAAGGEQYF. The CDR3 DNA is TGCGCCAGCAGCCAAGATCCCACGGCTGCTGGGGGAGAGCAGTACTTC. This chain connects TRBV4-1 to TRBJ2-7; either TRBD1 or TRBD2 may supply D (5 bases each). This CDR3 spans 16 amino acids. V lost 0 bases and J 7 bases, leaving 19 bases between the germline ends. Germline CDR1 is MGHRA and CDR2 is YSYEKL.

The V and J genes are TRBV6-1 and TRBJ1-5; D not resolved. This CDR3 is built from 13 residues. Looked up from germline, CDR1 is MNHNS and CDR2 is SASEGT. V dropped 5 bases and J dropped 6 bases, with 11 bases sitting between them. The DNA of the CDR3 is TGTGCCAGCAGTCGGACGGTTGGTCAGCCCCAGCATTTT. Its translation is CASSRTVGQPQHF.

This clonotype was seen a handful of times. CDR3 residues: CAISERPITGLDEKLFF. The CDR3 bases are TGTGCCATCAGTGAGCGCCCTATTACAGGGCTCGACGAAAAACTGTTTTTT. The chain uses TRBV10-3 and TRBJ1-4, with a possible D match to TRBD1 (6 bases). Germline CDR1 is ENHRY and CDR2 is SYGVKD. The CDR3 spans 17 residues. The V end was cut by 2 bases, the J end by 8 bases, with 21 bases between.

This clonotype has more than one count but fewer than ten. This chain links TRBV6-2 or TRBV6-3 with TRBJ2-3; D possibly corresponds to TRBD2 (5 bases). Looked up from germline, CDR1 is MNHEY and CDR2 is SVGEGT. This CDR3 spans 20 amino acids. Trimming removed 2 bases at V and 3 bases at J, with 27 bases between. CDR3 sequence reads: CASSYPPGHPTSLATDTQYF. In nucleotides, the CDR3 is TGTGCCAGCAGTTACCCCCCGGGCCACCCTACTAGTTTGGCGACAGATACGCAGTATTTT.

The gene calls are TRBV9 and TRBJ2-5; D unclear. The CDR3 extends over 13 amino acids. V gave up 0 bases and J gave up 2 bases, with 5 bases separating them. CDR1 and CDR2 (germline): SGDLS, YYNGEE. CDR3 DNA sequence: TGTGCCAGCAGCGTAGCGCAGCAAGAGACCCAGTACTTC. It yields the protein CASSVAQQETQYF.

This clonotype was detected only once. The J gene is TRBJ1-2, the V gene TRBV28, with D unresolved. The CDR3 covers 14 residues. V was shortened by 2 bases and J by 8 bases, with 15 bases between the two germline ends. The germline V gene encodes CDR1 MDHEN and CDR2 SYDVKM. The CDR3 bases are TGTGCCAGCAGTTTACCGGTTGGGTCAGAAGGCTACACCTTC. It specifies CASSLPVGSEGYTF.

The V call is TRBV28, the J call TRBJ1-2; 11 nucleotides align to TRBD1. This CDR3 is 14 amino acids long. J gave up 4 bases and V 11 bases, and 9 bases lay outside the gene matches. CDR1 is MDHEN, CDR2 SYDVKM, per germline. The CDR3 is CAGKRTGGAYGYTF. The CDR3 DNA is TGTGCCGGGAAGAGGACAGGGGGCGCCTATGGCTACACCTTC.